The rows below give T cell receptor beta chains drawn from one sample of a study of blood T cell repertoires in COVID-19. Clones were sequenced by immunoSEQ multiplex PCR, and TCRdb holds only the in-frame ones, with some missing. The sample lists around 430,000 clones; more than 75% were seen once. Sequences were obtained from PBMCs or T cells enriched from blood (not recorded which). These receptor sequences come from a woman aged 45-60 years who had recovered from COVID-19. Both conserved end residues are part of each CDR3. Each record gives: clone size, J gene, D gene, V gene, CDR3 protein, CDR3 DNA. A D gene is named only where the DNA matches it firmly. Clone size is stated in some rows and not others, as once, few, many or a class when expanded.

>-|TRBJ1-5|TRBD1|TRBV19
CASSTRQGFYQPQHF
TGTGCCAGTAGTACAAGACAGGGGTTTTATCAGCCCCAGCATTTT
>-|TRBJ2-7|-|TRBV27
CASRPHRQSYDEQYF
TGTGCCAGCAGACCCCACAGACAATCCTACGACGAGCAGTACTTC
>-|TRBJ1-2|TRBD1|TRBV13
CASSLGDRGRRGYGYTF
TGTGCCAGCAGCTTAGGGGACAGGGGGCGGAGAGGCTATGGCTACACCTTC
>-|TRBJ2-5|-|TRBV2
CASSESEETQYF
TGTGCCAGCAGTGAATCGGAAGAGACCCAGTACTTC
>many|TRBJ1-6|TRBD1|TRBV13
CASSSDRGTSPLHF
TGTGCCAGCAGCTCCGACAGGGGAACTTCACCCCTCCACTTT
>-|TRBJ1-4|TRBD1|TRBV27
CASSLGQSINEKLFF
TGTGCCAGCAGTTTGGGACAGTCTATTAATGAAAAACTGTTTTTT
>-|TRBJ2-2|-|TRBV7-2
CASNRGRSPGELFF
TGTGCCAGCAACAGAGGGCGGTCTCCCGGGGAGCTGTTTTTT
>-|TRBJ2-1|-|TRBV15
CATSRDQQAPEQFF
TGTGCCACCAGCAGAGATCAACAGGCCCCTGAGCAGTTCTTC
>-|TRBJ1-2|TRBD1|TRBV19
CASSTGEYGYTF
TGTGCCTCCTCAACAGGGGAATATGGCTACACCTTC
>-|TRBJ1-2|TRBD1|TRBV18
CASSPGQGLYGYGYTF
TGTGCCAGCTCACCGGGACAGGGGCTCTACGGCTATGGCTACACCTTC
>-|TRBJ2-1|TRBD2|TRBV10-3
CAISTLAGHNEQFF
TGTGCCATCAGTACCCTAGCGGGACACAATGAGCAGTTCTTC